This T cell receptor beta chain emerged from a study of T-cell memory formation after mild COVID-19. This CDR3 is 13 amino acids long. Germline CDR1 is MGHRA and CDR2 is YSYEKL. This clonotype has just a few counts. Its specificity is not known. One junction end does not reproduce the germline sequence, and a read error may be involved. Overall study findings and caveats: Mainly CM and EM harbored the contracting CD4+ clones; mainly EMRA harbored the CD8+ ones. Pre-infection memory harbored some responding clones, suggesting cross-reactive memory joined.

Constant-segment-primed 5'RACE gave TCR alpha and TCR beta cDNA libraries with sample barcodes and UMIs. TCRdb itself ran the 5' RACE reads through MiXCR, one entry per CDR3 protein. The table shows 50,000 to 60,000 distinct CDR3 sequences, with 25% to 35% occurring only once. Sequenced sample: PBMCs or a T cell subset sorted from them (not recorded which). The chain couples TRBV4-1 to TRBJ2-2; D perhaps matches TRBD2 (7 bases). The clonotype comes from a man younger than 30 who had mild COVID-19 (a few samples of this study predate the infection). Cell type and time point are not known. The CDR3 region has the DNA TGCGCCAGCAGCTTGGGGGGGCCCGGGGAGCTGTCTTTT. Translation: CASSLGGPGELSF.